Below, one T cell receptor (beta chain) is given with its context. The antigen is undetermined. These data come from a study of radiation and T cells in renal cell carcinoma. Overall study findings and caveats: No pretreatment tumor biopsies were available for baseline clonotypes.

Time point denoted: baseline pretreatment blood. Treatment noted: 15 Gy SBRT to primary tumor, nephrectomy 4 weeks later. Libraries were prepared by immunoSEQ multiplex PCR; TCRdb keeps only in-frame clonotypes and omits some of them. The top ten hold approximately 22% of the sample, which has about 140,000 clones, over 65% seen once. Trimming at V came to 5 bases and at J to 0 bases, leaving 6 bases not matched to a gene. Germline CDR1 is MNHNY and CDR2 is SVGAGI (reference sequence). The CDR3 spans 16 residues. This TCR was sampled from a woman aged 50 to 60 with renal cell carcinoma. Sequenced here: blood, sampled from a patient whose treatment included radiotherapy and nephrectomy. The chain combines TRBV6-6 with TRBJ1-3; TRBD1 agrees at 8 bases. CDR3 sequence (DNA): TGTGCCAGCAGTCCCGGCAGGGGGCTCTCTGGAAACACCATATATTTT. This translates into CASSPGRGLSGNTIYF.